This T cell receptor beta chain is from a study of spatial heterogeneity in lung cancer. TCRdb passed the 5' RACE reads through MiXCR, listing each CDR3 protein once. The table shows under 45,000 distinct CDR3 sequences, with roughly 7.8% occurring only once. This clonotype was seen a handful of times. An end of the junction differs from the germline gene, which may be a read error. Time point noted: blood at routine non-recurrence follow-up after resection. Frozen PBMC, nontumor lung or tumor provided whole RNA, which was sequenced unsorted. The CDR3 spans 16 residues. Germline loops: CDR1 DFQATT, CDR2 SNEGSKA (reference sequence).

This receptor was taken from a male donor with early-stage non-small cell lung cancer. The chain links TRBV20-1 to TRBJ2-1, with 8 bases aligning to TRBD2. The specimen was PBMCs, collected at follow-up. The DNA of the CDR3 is TGCAGTGCTAGTTCCCCGGGACTAGTGGTGGGCAATGCGCAGTTCTTC. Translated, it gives CSASSPGLVVGNAQFF.